The next 5 T cell receptor beta chains were all read from a single sample in a study of regulatory T cells in long-lasting Graves disease. Construction of TCR beta libraries relied on iRepertoire HTBI primers and on Arm-PCR targeting CDR3 regions. TCRdb reprocessed the multiplex PCR reads via MiXCR and lists one record per CDR3 protein. The sample consists of approximately 560,000 distinct CDR3 sequences, around 16% of them appearing once. Time point in this sample: newly diagnosed GD, antithyroid drugs for less than 3 months. Researchers made the TCR library from RNA that was extracted from PBMCs. The data were also submitted as part of a second study, on T cells in Graves' hyperthyroidism and ophthalmopathy.

Sequences were derived from peripheral blood mononuclear cells (PBMCs), sampled at new diagnosis, from a patient treated with antithyroid drugs. The origin of the receptors is a man aged 18-30 years with Graves disease.

This clonotype was recorded many times. This chain links TRBV12-3 or TRBV12-4 with TRBJ1-4; 7 bases align to TRBD1. The trim removed 6 bases at V and 5 bases at J, leaving 9 bases unmatched. The CDR3 consists of 15 residues. Written as DNA, the CDR3 is TGTGCCAGCAGCTTGGGGGACAGACCAAATGAAAAACTGTTTTTT. This encodes CASSLGDRPNEKLFF.

This clonotype was picked up many times. The chain uses TRBV12-3 or TRBV12-4 and TRBJ1-4, with a weak D call TRBD1 (5 bases). V gave up 5 bases and J gave up 7 bases, with 17 bases separating them. This CDR3 is built from 15 residues. The CDR3 loop is CASSRRSGGGEKLFF. As DNA, the CDR3 is TGTGCCAGCAGTCGCCGGAGCGGGGGAGGTGAAAAACTGTTTTTT.

To note about this clonotype: A much larger clone differs from this one at a single base, so this may be a read error. CDR3 sequence: CANSLRGGSSYEQYF. For the CDR3, the DNA is TGTGCCAACTCACTCCGAGGTGGCAGCTCCTACGAGCAGTACTTC. This chain uses TRBV18 with TRBJ2-7, with no clear D. Germline lookup yields CDR1 KGHSH and CDR2 LQKENI. This CDR3 is built from 15 residues.

On this clonotype: Since a much larger clone is just one base distant, this may be a read error. The chain employs TRBV5-1 and TRBJ2-1; the match to TRBD2 covers 7 bases. Germline V lookup: CDR1 SGHRS, CDR2 YFSETQ. V trimming: 4 bases; J trimming: 7 bases; junction bases outside the gene matches: 17. The CDR3 contains 17 residues. The CDR3 here is CASSRNLTGGGANEQFF. The CDR3 DNA follows: TGCGCCAGCAGCCGAAACCTAACGGGAGGAGGGGCTAATGAGCAGTTCTTC.

The chain joins TRBV5-4 to TRBJ2-5, with 8 nucleotides matching TRBD1. Germline V CDR1 and CDR2: SGHNT, YYREEE (reference sequence). Losses at the gene ends were 4 bases for V and 4 bases for J; bases not matched to a gene: 9. There are 15 residues in the CDR3. The CDR3 region has the DNA TGTGCCAGCAGCGAGGGACAGGAGACCTTAGAGACCCAGTACTTC. Its protein product is CASSEGQETLETQYF.